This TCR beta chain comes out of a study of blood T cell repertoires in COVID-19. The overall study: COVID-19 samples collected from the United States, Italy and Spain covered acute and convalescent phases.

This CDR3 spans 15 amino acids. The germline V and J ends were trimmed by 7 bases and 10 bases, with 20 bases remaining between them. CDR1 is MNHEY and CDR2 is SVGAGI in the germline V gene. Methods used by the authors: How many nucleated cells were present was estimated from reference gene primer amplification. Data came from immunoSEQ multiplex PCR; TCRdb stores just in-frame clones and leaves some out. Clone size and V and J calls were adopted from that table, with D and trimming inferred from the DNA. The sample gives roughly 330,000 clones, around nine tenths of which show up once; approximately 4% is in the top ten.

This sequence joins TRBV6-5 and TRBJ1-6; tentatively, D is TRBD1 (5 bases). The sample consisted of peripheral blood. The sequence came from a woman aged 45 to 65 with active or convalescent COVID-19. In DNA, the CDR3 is TGTGCCAGCACACCGACCGGGACTAAGGGATCACCCCTCCACTTT. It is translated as CASTPTGTKGSPLHF.